The 28 T cell receptor beta chains in this list originate from one sample, sequenced in a study of blood T cell repertoires in COVID-19. Sequencing used immunoSEQ multiplex PCR; TCRdb keeps in-frame clones, though not all of them. The sample contains roughly 400,000 clones, about 92% of which appear only once. Sequencing input: PBMCs or T cells enriched from blood (not recorded which). These receptors came from a man between 18 and 29 years old who had recovered from COVID-19.

The V gene is TRBV6-5, the J gene TRBJ2-7, with TRBD2 identical over 14 bases. Trimming cost V 6 bases and J 5 bases; bases outside gene matches: 6. The length of the CDR3 is 15 residues. Germline CDR1 MNHEY, CDR2 SVGAGI. DNA for the CDR3: TGTGCCAGCAGAGCCGGGACTAGCGGGAGTGACGAGCAGTACTTC. Amino acid sequence: CASRAGTSGSDEQYF.

The J gene is TRBJ2-1, the V gene TRBV29-1; 11 bases agree with TRBD2. This CDR3 region has 14 residues. V trimming: 6 bases; J trimming: 4 bases; junction bases outside the gene matches: 5. Germline-derived CDR1 and CDR2 are SQVTM and ANQGSEA. The CDR3 reads CSVATSGVYNEQFF. For the CDR3, the DNA is TGCAGCGTCGCGACTAGCGGGGTTTACAATGAGCAGTTCTTC.

This chain uses TRBV3-1 (or the pseudogene TRBV3-2) with TRBJ1-2; D ambiguous. From germline, CDR1 is LGHDT and CDR2 YNNKEL (reference sequence). This CDR3 contains 15 residues. V lost 4 bases and J lost 0, with 12 bases in between. The CDR3 DNA reads TGTGCCAGCAGCCCTCGAGGCGGGCCTAACTATGGCTACACCTTC. Protein product: CASSPRGGPNYGYTF.

This chain links TRBV27 with TRBJ1-4, with D maybe TRBD1 (5 bases). This CDR3 is built from 13 residues. V lost 4 bases to trimming and J lost 4 bases, with 7 bases between them. CDR1 is MNHEY and CDR2 is SMNVEV in the germline V gene (reference sequence). The CDR3 nucleotides read TGTGCCAGCAGTTGGGGGGTTAATGAAAAACTGTTTTTT. Encoded protein: CASSWGVNEKLFF.

In this sample, this clone turned up once. The chain couples TRBV11-2 to TRBJ1-1, with D possibly matching TRBD1 (6 bases). Germline V gene lookup returns CDR1 SGHAT and CDR2 FQNNGV. Trimming cost V 4 bases and J 2 bases, with 11 bases left between them. CDR3 size: 14 residues. The CDR3 nucleotides are TGTGCCAGCAGCTCTAGCAGGGGAAACACTGAAGCTTTCTTT. Its protein product is CASSSSRGNTEAFF.

The chain carries TRBV3-1 (or the pseudogene TRBV3-2) and TRBJ2-1, with a weak D call TRBD1 (6 bases). The CDR3 is 15 residues long. The V gene lost 4 bases and the J gene lost 7 bases, with 17 bases spanning the gap. Germline V CDR1 and CDR2: LGHDT, YNNKEL (reference sequence). The CDR3 reads CASSPVPGAENEQFF. DNA of the CDR3: TGTGCCAGCAGCCCCGTCCCAGGGGCGGAAAATGAGCAGTTCTTC.

Concerning this clone: This sample also contains other DNA sequences that code for the same CDR3. This rearrangement joins TRBV5-1 to TRBJ1-1; D may be TRBD1 (5 bases). V was pared by 3 bases and J by 2 bases, with 8 bases between. The CDR3 length is 13 residues. The germline gives CDR1 SGHRS, CDR2 YFSETQ. The CDR3 spells CASSSTANTEAFF. DNA for the CDR3: TGCGCCAGCAGCTCGACAGCAAACACTGAAGCTTTCTTT.

The V gene is TRBV5-1, the J gene TRBJ2-5; D not resolved. Trimming shortened V by 7 bases and J by 4 bases, and 14 bases separated the two germline ends. The V gene's germline CDR1 is SGHRS and CDR2 YFSETQ. The CDR3 extends over 13 amino acids. The CDR3 reads CASGRNQVETQYF. As DNA, the CDR3 is TGCGCCAGCGGTAGAAATCAGGTAGAGACCCAGTACTTC.

About this clone: The sample contains more than one DNA sequence encoding this CDR3. The chain carries TRBV12-3 or TRBV12-4 and TRBJ1-2; D is unresolved. The length of the CDR3 is 13 residues. Trimming shortened V by 5 bases and J by 2 bases, and 9 bases separated the two germline ends. This CDR3 is CASSLTVNYGYTF. CDR3 bases: TGTGCCAGCAGTCTCACAGTGAACTATGGCTACACCTTC.

Only a few counts were recorded for this clone. The genes are TRBV21-1 and TRBJ1-6; the table's TRBD1 call for D was not verified on the DNA. TRBV21-1 is tagged as a pseudogene. The CDR3 extends over 16 amino acids. The CDR3 DNA sequence: TGTGCCAGCAGCAACTCCAGGGGCCGTTATAATTCACCCCTCCACTTT. Protein product: CASSNSRGRYNSPLHF.

The rearrangement uses TRBV6-5 and TRBJ2-5; 12 bases line up with TRBD2. The CDR3 has 15 residues. Unmatched junction bases numbered 7, after V lost 6 bases and J lost 5 bases. Per the germline V gene, CDR1 is MNHEY and CDR2 is SVGAGI. This CDR3 reads CASRASGLAGETQYF. CDR3 nucleotide sequence: TGTGCCAGCAGGGCTTCGGGACTAGCGGGCGAGACCCAGTACTTC.

The rearrangement links TRBV7-9 to TRBJ2-1; 8 bases match TRBD2. The CDR3 length is 14 residues. From germline, CDR1 is SEHNR and CDR2 FQNEAQ (reference sequence). V was pared by 8 bases and J by 8 bases, with 11 bases of the junction left unmatched. The CDR3 DNA sequence: TGTGCCAGCGAACTTAGCGGGACTCCCTATGAGCAGTTCTTC. Translating it yields CASELSGTPYEQFF. Filled out from reference TRBV7-9 and TRBJ2-1, the complete variable domain reads DTGVSQNPRHKITKRGQNVTFRCDPISEHNRLYWYRQTLGQGPEFLTYFQNEAQLEKSRLLSDRFSAERPKGSFSTLEIQRTEQGDSAMYLCASELSGTPYEQFFGPGTRLTVL.

The rearrangement uses TRBV5-4 and TRBJ2-1; 8 bases agree with TRBD2. Germline CDR1 and CDR2: SGHNT and YYREEE (reference sequence). V dropped 1 base and J dropped 4; count of bases not matched to a gene: 1. The CDR3 is 14 residues long. The CDR3 region has the DNA TGTGCCAGCAGCTTGCCTAGCGGGTACAATGAGCAGTTCTTC. Translated: CASSLPSGYNEQFF.

This clone has just a few counts. The chain links TRBV7-9 to TRBJ2-1, with D hard to call. V was cut by 5 bases and J by 8 bases, with 19 bases left in between. Germline CDR1 is SEHNR and CDR2 is FQNEAQ (reference sequence). CDR3 length: 15 amino acids. The CDR3 sequence is CASSPPTVKLDEQFF. CDR3 sequence (DNA): TGTGCCAGCAGCCCGCCCACTGTGAAATTGGATGAGCAGTTCTTC. Variable domain in full (rest from reference TRBV7-9 and TRBJ2-1): DTGVSQNPRHKITKRGQNVTFRCDPISEHNRLYWYRQTLGQGPEFLTYFQNEAQLEKSRLLSDRFSAERPKGSFSTLEIQRTEQGDSAMYLCASSPPTVKLDEQFFGPGTRLTVL.

The gene calls are TRBV7-9 and TRBJ2-3, with 9 bases aligning to TRBD1. The CDR3 runs to 15 residues. In germline, CDR1 is SEHNR, CDR2 FQNEAQ (reference sequence). Unmatched junction bases numbered 6, after V lost 5 bases and J lost 3 bases. CDR3 nucleotide sequence: TGTGCCAGCAGCGGACGGGACAGGGCGACAGATACGCAGTATTTT. It is translated as CASSGRDRATDTQYF.

Note on this clone: The same CDR3 arises from other DNA sequences in this sample as well. The DNA for the CDR3 is TGTGCCAGCAGCTCCAGGACAGGGACGGCTTTCTTT. Translation: CASSSRTGTAFF. The V gene is TRBV5-6, the J gene TRBJ1-1; TRBD1 matches at 8 bases. Unmatched junction bases numbered 6, after V lost 3 bases and J lost 11 bases. CDR1 and CDR2 from the germline V gene are SGHDT and YYEEEE. This CDR3 contains 12 residues.

This clone was detected only once. The chain couples TRBV7-9 to TRBJ1-6; D gene uncertain. The CDR3 totals 16 residues. Germline lookup yields CDR1 SEHNR and CDR2 FQNEAQ (reference sequence). V gave up 4 bases and J gave up 4 bases, with 14 bases separating them. The CDR3 loop is CASSSSQQAYNSPLHF. DNA for the CDR3: TGTGCCAGCAGCTCAAGCCAGCAGGCTTATAATTCACCCCTCCACTTT.

The V gene is TRBV27, the J gene TRBJ2-7; a weak D match, TRBD2 (6 bases). The CDR3 has 14 residues. Germline V lookup: CDR1 MNHEY, CDR2 SMNVEV (reference sequence). V was clipped by 3 bases and J by 2 bases, with 11 bases between them. CDR3 region: CASSLGTAAYEQYF. The CDR3 bases are TGTGCCAGCAGTTTGGGGACTGCTGCCTACGAGCAGTACTTC.

This clone was picked up many times. V usage is TRBV10-3 and J usage is TRBJ1-1, with 10 bases matching TRBD1. The CDR3 sequence is 17 residues long. Germline values: CDR1 ENHRY, CDR2 SYGVKD. Trimming cost V 7 bases and J 3 bases; bases outside gene matches: 14. This CDR3 reads CAITAVIQTGGYTEAFF. The CDR3 DNA reads as TGTGCCATCACTGCAGTAATACAGACAGGGGGCTACACTGAAGCTTTCTTT.

V is TRBV11-2 and J is TRBJ2-7; unclear D gene. V lost 2 bases and J lost 2, with 13 bases in between. The CDR3 is 15 residues long. The germline V gene has CDR1 SGHAT and CDR2 FQNNGV. The CDR3 reads CASSLTHAQTYEQYF. The DNA of the CDR3 is TGTGCCAGCAGCTTAACTCACGCCCAAACCTACGAGCAGTACTTC.

This clone appeared a single time. The V and J genes are TRBV5-1 and TRBJ1-5, with 8 bases lining up with TRBD1. Trimming at V came to 1 base and at J to 7 bases, leaving 10 bases not matched to a gene. CDR3 size: 16 residues. Germline CDR1 is SGHRS and CDR2 is YFSETQ. CDR3 DNA sequence: TGCGCCAGCAGCTTGAATGGCAGGGGGCAGGGGCAGCCCCAGCATTTT. Translation: CASSLNGRGQGQPQHF.

The chain links TRBV11-3 to TRBJ1-2; tentative D call: TRBD1 (6 bases). This CDR3 has 13 residues. CDR1 is SGHNT and CDR2 is YENEEA in the germline V gene. Between the trimmed V and J ends, which lost 4 bases and 6 bases, there was a span of 12 bases. The CDR3 loop reads CASSSLQGHGYTF. CDR3 sequence (DNA): TGTGCCAGCAGCTCCTTACAGGGCCATGGCTACACCTTC.

V is TRBV3-1 (or the pseudogene TRBV3-2) and J is TRBJ1-2; D is possibly TRBD1 (5 bases). In germline, CDR1 is LGHDT, CDR2 YNNKEL (reference sequence). This CDR3 region has 14 residues. With 0 bases removed from V and 4 bases from J, the gap between germline ends came to 9 bases. Written as DNA, the CDR3 is TGTGCCAGCAGCCAAGAGCACAGGATCTATGGCTACACCTTC. Its protein is CASSQEHRIYGYTF.

Here the CDR3 DNA reads TGTGCCATCCAGGGGACTAATGAAAAACTGTTTTTT. It encodes CAIQGTNEKLFF. The chain has TRBV28 and TRBJ1-4, with a weak D call TRBD1 (6 bases). CDR1 is MDHEN and CDR2 is SYDVKM in the germline V gene. The CDR3 is made up of 12 amino acids. V gave up 10 bases and J gave up 2 bases, with 8 bases separating them.

Only one count was recorded for this clone. The rearrangement joins TRBV3-1 (or the pseudogene TRBV3-2) to TRBJ1-1; the D is unclear. In germline, CDR1 is LGHDT, CDR2 YNNKEL (reference sequence). V was trimmed by 5 bases and J by 6 bases, leaving 16 bases between them. This CDR3 is 14 amino acids long. The CDR3 nucleotides read TGTGCCAGCAGCTCCCGCGGGAAGGATGCTGAAGCTTTCTTT. Protein product: CASSSRGKDAEAFF.

The chain carries TRBV21-1 and TRBJ1-1; TRBD1, the table's D call, was not compared with the DNA. TRBV21-1 represents a pseudogene. This CDR3 contains 15 residues. The CDR3 loop is CASSSRQGPGTEAFF. Here the CDR3 DNA reads TGTGCCAGCAGCAGCCGACAGGGCCCGGGGACTGAAGCTTTCTTT.

This clone has a handful of counts. This sequence joins TRBV7-8 and TRBJ2-1; D call uncertain. The CDR3 is 13 residues long. V dropped 1 base and J dropped 6 bases, with 7 bases sitting between them. CDR1 is SGHVS and CDR2 is FQNEAQ in the germline V gene. The CDR3 sequence is CASSLVAVNEQFF. The CDR3 DNA reads as TGTGCCAGCAGCTTAGTGGCTGTCAATGAGCAGTTCTTC.

The chain links TRBV7-9 to TRBJ1-4; a possible D gene is TRBD1 (5 bases). V was pared by 7 bases and J by 5 bases, with 14 bases between. The germline V gene has CDR1 SEHNR and CDR2 FQNEAQ (reference sequence). This CDR3 is built from 14 residues. CDR3 in amino acids: CASNSQGRNEKLFF. For the CDR3, the DNA is TGTGCCAGCAACAGTCAGGGAAGAAATGAAAAACTGTTTTTT.